This TCR beta chain was recovered during a study of blood T cells in healthy people across ages (dated by TCRdb to between 2015 and 2016). About the investigation overall: In model experiments, template switching captured about one uniquely barcoded TCR beta cDNA molecule for every two T cells. The donors were divided into four age groups: young (average around 15 years), middle-aged (roughly 42), aged (about 56) and long-lived (roughly 88). Two additional independent replicas of 1 million unique cDNA reads from the same blood draw were analyzed for two donors (one aged 18 to 29 and one aged 80 or older). Age-related changes in TCR beta repertoire diversity were measured in the study by deep sequencing normalized with unique cDNA molecular identifiers.

The library was made by 5' RACE. For sequencing, an Illumina HiSeq 2500 was employed. A second PCR of about 7 to 12 cycles was run with a J-beta primer mix and a sample-barcoded 5' primer. A unique molecular identifier was introduced onto each TCR beta cDNA molecule by a template-switch 5' adaptor carrying 12 random nucleotides. Each sample yielded at least 2.5 million CDR3-containing paired-end reads. First-strand cDNA was synthesized from all RNA with the Mint cDNA synthesis kit, primed by a TRBC-specific oligonucleotide. All cDNA was treated with uracil-DNA glycosylase and then went through a first 18-cycle PCR with the universal primers M1SS and BC2_uni_R. The authors' pipeline ran thus. Normalization of each sample was performed by random selection of 1 million high-quality reads, each carrying a distinct molecular identifier. Instead of being binned into consensus sequences, reads with shared molecular identifiers were discarded. MiTCR, set to a Q25 quality threshold and the strictest error-elimination algorithm, was used for CDR3 identification, clonotype clustering and error correction. A nonparametric unseen species model using Euler transformation provided a lower-bound estimate of total TCR beta diversity. The public sequencing data were trimmed at Q25 with fastp and processed into clonotypes with MiXCR by TCRdb, which kept only in-frame beta chains. Rows matching on CDR3 protein sequence are summarized as one entry with the most common DNA and genes. The V and J calls were determined by TCRdb, not by the authors. The sample data list 600,000 to 1,000,000 distinct CDR3 sequences, and approximately 25% of these were observed just once. The ten largest clones represent under 4% of the sample.

The approximately 39 donors, aged 6 to 90 years, were systemically healthy Caucasian individuals from Russia. Approximately 11 milliliters of peripheral blood were drawn from each donor into EDTA-treated Vacutainer tubes. Ficoll-Paque density-gradient centrifugation was used to isolate PBMCs, with at least 7 million per sample. Total RNA, at least 5 micrograms per sample, was extracted from PBMCs with Trizol reagent. For every donor, flow cytometry on a PBMC aliquot measured the percentage of naive CD45RAhigh/CD27high T cells. Overall study results and their limits: The CMV infection status of donors was not known, potentially confounding age-related changes in expanded clonotypes. Total diversity estimates from one million sequenced T cells were considered lower bounds and underestimates. Compared with the aged group, the long-lived group had more naive CD4+ T cells, fewer expanded clones and increased TCR diversity, suggesting age selection. Observed TCR beta diversity correlated strongly with the percentage of naive T cells measured by flow cytometry. As age increased, observed TCR beta diversity per million T cells dropped in a roughly linear way, and a significant reduction was already evident by age 40. Because profiling used bulk unsorted PBMCs, naive and antigen-experienced compartments could not be compared conclusively.

Via the germline V gene (reference sequence), CDR1 is SEHNR and CDR2 FQNEAQ. At the junction V is shortened by 3 bases and J by 8 bases, with 7 bases in between. CDR3 length: 11 amino acids, cysteine to phenylalanine. The kept DNA is CDR3 alone, 33 bases in frame from the first base. On this clonotype: The specificity of this receptor is unknown. Base qualities are not recorded, but no much larger clone differs from it by a single base.

The same sample was also studied in work on T cells of mothers and their children. Reported in the second study: Donors were nine systemically healthy Caucasian individuals: three mothers and their six children. cDNA synthesis used all of the extracted RNA, with about 1.5 ug of RNA in each 15 ul reaction. In the second PCR, sample barcodes and 2-4 random nucleotides were introduced via the M1S primer. Over 8 million TCR beta CDR3 reads were obtained for each mother, and approximately 2.9 million reads were obtained for each child. Thymic selection shapes the output of TCR recombination in a similar way in related and unrelated pairs, and inherited differences have a minor effect. Normalized repertoire overlap was always slightly but never significantly higher in related than unrelated mother-child pairs. No persistent microchimeric T cell clones were detected, at a sensitivity of roughly 96 clones per million clonotypes. Deep NGS was used in the study to compare the TCR beta repertoires of mothers and children and to look for features that separate related mother-child pairs from unrelated individuals. On average, the children were approximately 11 +/- 4 years old, while the mothers were approximately 41 +/- 4 years old. After adapter ligation with NEBNext reagents, the libraries were sequenced on Illumina HiSeq 2000 with 100+100 nt paired-end reads. To prevent cross-contamination, the mother and child libraries were prepared one month apart and sequenced in separate runs. Each donor had between about 500,000 and 2,100,000 distinct TCR beta clonotypes identified. Naive TCR beta clonotypes were estimated from low-frequency clonotypes matched to each donor's FACS-determined naive share, without sorting.

Input material: blood. The source of this sequence is a boy between 5 and 17 years old in good health. The chain is assembled from TRBV7-9 and TRBJ1-1, with the D gene too uncertain to name. The nucleotide sequence is TGTGCCAGCAGCTTCAACGACGAAGCTTTCTTT. Its coded protein is CASSFNDEAFF.